This T cell receptor beta chain stems from a study of OX40 agonist ivuxolimab in advanced cancers. Study-level findings and limits: There was clonal expansion of CD4+ and CD8+ blood T cells by week 6 at 0.1 to 3.0 mg/kg. In a subset of nonresponders, normalized T-cell clonal expansion was also low.

Of note for this clone: Antigen specificity is unknown.

TCRdb's table, derived via immunoSEQ multiplex PCR, lists solely in-frame clones and lacks some. The table lists 65,000 to 85,000 clones, approximately 92% of them singletons, with 0.55% to 0.65% in the top ten. V dropped 5 bases and J dropped 10; count of bases not matched to a gene: 4. The germline V gene has CDR1 MNHEY and CDR2 SMNVEV (reference sequence). This CDR3 has 11 amino acids. The clonotype originates from an adult with an advanced solid tumor such as melanoma, head and neck, liver or kidney cancer. The V call is TRBV27, the J call TRBJ1-1; 7 nucleotides line up with TRBD1. Specimen: CD4+ or CD8+ T cells sorted from blood, collected in a trial of the OX40 agonist ivuxolimab. DNA for the CDR3: TGTGCCAGCAGTAAACAGGGGCTAGCTTTCTTT. Translating gives CASSKQGLAFF.